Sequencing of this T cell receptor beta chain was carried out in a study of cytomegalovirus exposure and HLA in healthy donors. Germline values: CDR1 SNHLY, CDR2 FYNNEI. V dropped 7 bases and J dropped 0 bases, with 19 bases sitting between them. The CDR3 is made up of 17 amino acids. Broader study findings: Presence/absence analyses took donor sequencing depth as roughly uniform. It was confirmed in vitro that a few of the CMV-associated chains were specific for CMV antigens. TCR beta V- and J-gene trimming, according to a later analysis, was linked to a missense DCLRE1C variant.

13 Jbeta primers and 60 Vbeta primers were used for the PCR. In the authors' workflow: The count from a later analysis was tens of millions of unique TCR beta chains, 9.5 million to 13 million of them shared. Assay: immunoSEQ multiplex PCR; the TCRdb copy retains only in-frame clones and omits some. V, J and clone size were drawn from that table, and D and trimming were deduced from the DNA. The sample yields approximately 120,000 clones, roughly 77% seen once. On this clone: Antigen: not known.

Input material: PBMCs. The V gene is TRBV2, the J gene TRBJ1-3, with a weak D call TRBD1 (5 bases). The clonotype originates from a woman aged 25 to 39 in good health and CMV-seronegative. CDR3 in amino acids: CASTLRQLSYSGNTIYF. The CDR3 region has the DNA TGTGCCAGCACTCTTCGACAGCTTTCCTACTCTGGAAACACCATATATTTT.